The rows below give T cell receptor beta chains drawn from one sample of a study of PD-1 blockade in classical Hodgkin lymphoma. Produced via immunoSEQ multiplex PCR; TCRdb's table is partial and in-frame only. There are roughly 86,000 clones in the sample; under 85% occur only once, and over 15% lies in the top ten. The starting material was peripheral blood mononuclear cells (PBMCs), obtained before the fourth cycle of nivolumab. The receptors originated from a human donor with classical Hodgkin lymphoma. CDR3s include the opening cysteine and the closing phenylalanine or tryptophan. D genes are given only for firm matches. Not every row has a clone size; where given, it reads once, few, many or a size class.

>TRBJ1-1|NA|NA|TRBV15
CATSSLWVAEAFF
TGTGCCACCAGCAGTCTGTGGGTGGCTGAAGCTTTCTTT
>TRBJ1-3|few|NA|TRBV6-6
CASSGTDSGNTIYF
TGTGCCAGCAGCGGGACTGACTCTGGAAACACCATATATTTT
>TRBJ2-7|NA|NA|TRBV5-1
CASSLMGGLSSYEQYF
TGCGCCAGCAGCTTGATGGGGGGCCTCAGCTCCTACGAGCAGTACTTC
>TRBJ2-1|NA|NA|TRBV10-3
CAISPQQENEQFF
TGTGCCATCAGCCCGCAACAAGAAAATGAGCAGTTCTTC
>TRBJ1-3|NA|NA|TRBV6-1
CASSPLGGTGNTIYF
TGTGCCAGCAGTCCCCTGGGTGGGACTGGAAACACCATATATTTT
>TRBJ1-2|NA|NA|TRBV6-5
CASNYNYGYTF
TGTGCCAGCAACTATAACTATGGCTACACCTTC
>TRBJ2-1|NA|NA|TRBV19
CASSPRDIRSSYNEQFF
TGTGCCAGTAGTCCGCGGGACATCCGGAGCTCCTACAATGAGCAGTTCTTC
>TRBJ2-2|NA|NA|TRBV10-3
CAISVREFTGELFF
TGTGCCATCAGCGTTCGGGAGTTCACCGGGGAGCTGTTTTTT
>TRBJ2-7|NA|TRBD2|TRBV5-1
CASSAATSGTYEQYF
TGCGCCAGCAGTGCGGCGACTAGCGGGACTTACGAGCAGTACTTC
>TRBJ2-7|NA|NA|TRBV10-3
CAITESGVAYEQYF
TGTGCCATCACCGAAAGCGGAGTGGCCTACGAGCAGTACTTC
>TRBJ1-2|once|NA|TRBV9
CASSPRTVYGYTF
TGTGCCAGCAGCCCCCGGACGGTTTATGGCTACACCTTC
>TRBJ1-2|NA|TRBD1|TRBV2
CASRAGTGDGYTF
TGTGCCAGCAGAGCCGGGACAGGGGACGGCTACACCTTC
>TRBJ1-5|NA|NA|TRBV29-1
CSVGGGADQPQHF
TGCAGCGTTGGCGGGGGGGCGGATCAGCCCCAGCATTTT
>TRBJ1-1|NA|NA|TRBV4-2
CASSITQGYEAFF
TGTGCCAGCAGCATAACACAAGGGTACGAAGCTTTCTTT
>TRBJ1-5|few|TRBD1|TRBV6-1
CASGQGAVQPQHF
TGTGCCAGCGGGCAGGGGGCAGTTCAGCCCCAGCATTTT